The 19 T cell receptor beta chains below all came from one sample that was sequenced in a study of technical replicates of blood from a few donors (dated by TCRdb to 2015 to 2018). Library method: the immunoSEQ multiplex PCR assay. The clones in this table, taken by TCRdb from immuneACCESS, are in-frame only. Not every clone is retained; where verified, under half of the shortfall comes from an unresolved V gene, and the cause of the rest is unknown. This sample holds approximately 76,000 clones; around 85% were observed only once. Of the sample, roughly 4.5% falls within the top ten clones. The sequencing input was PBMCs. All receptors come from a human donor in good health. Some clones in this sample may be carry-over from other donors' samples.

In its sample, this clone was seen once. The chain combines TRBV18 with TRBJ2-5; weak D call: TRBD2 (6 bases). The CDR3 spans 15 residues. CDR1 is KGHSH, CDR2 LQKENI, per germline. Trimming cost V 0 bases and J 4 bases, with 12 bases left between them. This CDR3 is CASSPPFQGGETQYF. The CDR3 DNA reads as TGTGCCAGCTCACCACCGTTCCAGGGAGGAGAGACCCAGTACTTC.

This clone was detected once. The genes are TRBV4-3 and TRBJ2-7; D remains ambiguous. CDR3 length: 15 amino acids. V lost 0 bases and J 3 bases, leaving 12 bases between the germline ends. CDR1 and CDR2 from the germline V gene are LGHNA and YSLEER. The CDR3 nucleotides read TGCGCCAGCAGCCAAGATAAGTACACCGACTACGAGCAGTACTTC. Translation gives CASSQDKYTDYEQYF.

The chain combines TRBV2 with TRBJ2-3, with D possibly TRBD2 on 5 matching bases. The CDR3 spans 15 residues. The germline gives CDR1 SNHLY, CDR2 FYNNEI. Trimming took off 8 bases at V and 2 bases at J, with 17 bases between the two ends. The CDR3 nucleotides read TGTGCCAGCGGACGCGGCGGGTATAACACAGATACGCAGTATTTT. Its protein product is CASGRGGYNTDTQYF.

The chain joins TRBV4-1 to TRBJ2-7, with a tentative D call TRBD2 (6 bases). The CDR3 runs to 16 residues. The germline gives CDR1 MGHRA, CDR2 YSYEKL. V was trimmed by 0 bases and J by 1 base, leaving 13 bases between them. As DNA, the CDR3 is TGCGCCAGCAGCCAAGACAGCGGACGGGGGTCCTACGAGCAGTACTTC. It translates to CASSQDSGRGSYEQYF.

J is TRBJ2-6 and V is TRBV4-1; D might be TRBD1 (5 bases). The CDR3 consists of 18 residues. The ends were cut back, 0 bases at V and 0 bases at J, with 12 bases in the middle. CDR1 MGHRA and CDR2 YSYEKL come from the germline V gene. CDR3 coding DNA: TGCGCCAGCAGCCAAGACGGACAAAGGCGCTCTGGGGCCAACGTCCTGACTTTC. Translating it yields CASSQDGQRRSGANVLTF.

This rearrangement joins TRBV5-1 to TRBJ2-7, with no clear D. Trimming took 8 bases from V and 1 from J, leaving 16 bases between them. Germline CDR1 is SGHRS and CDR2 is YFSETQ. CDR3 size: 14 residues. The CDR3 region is CASKGDLSSYEQYF. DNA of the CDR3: TGCGCCAGTAAAGGCGACTTATCTTCCTACGAGCAGTACTTC.

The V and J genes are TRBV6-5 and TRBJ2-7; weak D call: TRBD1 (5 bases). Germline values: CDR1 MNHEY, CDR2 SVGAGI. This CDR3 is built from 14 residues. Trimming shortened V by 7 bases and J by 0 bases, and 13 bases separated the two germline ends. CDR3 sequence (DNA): TGTGCCAGCAAGGAACGGACATCCTCCTACGAGCAGTACTTC. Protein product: CASKERTSSYEQYF.

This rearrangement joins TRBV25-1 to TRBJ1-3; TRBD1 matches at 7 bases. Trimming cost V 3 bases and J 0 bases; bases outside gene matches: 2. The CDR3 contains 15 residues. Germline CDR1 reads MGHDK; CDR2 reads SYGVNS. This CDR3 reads CASSDGTVSGNTIYF. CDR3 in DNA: TGTGCCAGCAGTGATGGGACAGTCTCTGGAAACACCATATATTTT.

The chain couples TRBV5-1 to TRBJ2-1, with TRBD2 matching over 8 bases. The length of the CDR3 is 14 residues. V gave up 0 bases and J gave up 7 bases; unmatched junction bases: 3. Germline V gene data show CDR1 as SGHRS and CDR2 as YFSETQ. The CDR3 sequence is CASSLASSGNEQFF. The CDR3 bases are TGCGCCAGCAGCTTGGCCTCTAGCGGGAATGAGCAGTTCTTC.

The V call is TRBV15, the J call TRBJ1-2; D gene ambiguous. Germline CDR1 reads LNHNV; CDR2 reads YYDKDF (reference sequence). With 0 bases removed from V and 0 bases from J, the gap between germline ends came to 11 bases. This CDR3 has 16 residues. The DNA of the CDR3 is TGTGCCACCAGCAGAGATCGTTTGAGCGCTAACTATGGCTACACCTTC. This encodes CATSRDRLSANYGYTF.

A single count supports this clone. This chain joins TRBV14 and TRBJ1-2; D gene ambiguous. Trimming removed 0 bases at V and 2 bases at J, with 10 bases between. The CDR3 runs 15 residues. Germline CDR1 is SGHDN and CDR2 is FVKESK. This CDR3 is CASSQDVQANYGYTF. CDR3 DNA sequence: TGTGCCAGCAGCCAAGATGTCCAGGCGAACTATGGCTACACCTTC.

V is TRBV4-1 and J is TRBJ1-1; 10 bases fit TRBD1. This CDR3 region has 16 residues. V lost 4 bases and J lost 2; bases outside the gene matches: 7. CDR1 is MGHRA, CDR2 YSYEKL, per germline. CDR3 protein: CASSPRQGAHNTEAFF. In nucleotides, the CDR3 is TGCGCCAGCAGCCCTCGACAGGGGGCGCATAACACTGAAGCTTTCTTT.

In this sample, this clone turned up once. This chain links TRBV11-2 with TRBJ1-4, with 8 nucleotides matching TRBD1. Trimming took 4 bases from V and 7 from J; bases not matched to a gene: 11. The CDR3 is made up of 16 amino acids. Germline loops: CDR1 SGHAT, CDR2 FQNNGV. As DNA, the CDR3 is TGTGCCAGCAGCTCAGTTACAGGGGGTTCTGGTGAAAAACTGTTTTTT. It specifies CASSSVTGGSGEKLFF.

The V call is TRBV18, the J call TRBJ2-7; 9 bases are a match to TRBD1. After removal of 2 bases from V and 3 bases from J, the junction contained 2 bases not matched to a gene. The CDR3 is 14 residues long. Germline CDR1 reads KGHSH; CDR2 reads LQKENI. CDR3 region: CASSPRTGVYEQYF. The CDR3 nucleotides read TGTGCCAGCTCACCAAGGACAGGGGTCTACGAGCAGTACTTC.

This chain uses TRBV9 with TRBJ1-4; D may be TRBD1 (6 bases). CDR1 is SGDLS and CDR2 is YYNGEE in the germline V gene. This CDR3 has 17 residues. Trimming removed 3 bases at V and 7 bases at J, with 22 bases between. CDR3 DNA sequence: TGTGCCAGCAGCGCCCGAGGATCGGGGGGCGAGAGTGAAAAACTGTTTTTT. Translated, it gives CASSARGSGGESEKLFF.

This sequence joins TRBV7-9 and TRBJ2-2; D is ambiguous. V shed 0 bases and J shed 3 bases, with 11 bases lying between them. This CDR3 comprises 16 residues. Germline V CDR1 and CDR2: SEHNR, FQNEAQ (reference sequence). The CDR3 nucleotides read TGTGCCAGCAGCTTAGCTCCGCAGATGTACACCGGGGAGCTGTTTTTT. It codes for CASSLAPQMYTGELFF.

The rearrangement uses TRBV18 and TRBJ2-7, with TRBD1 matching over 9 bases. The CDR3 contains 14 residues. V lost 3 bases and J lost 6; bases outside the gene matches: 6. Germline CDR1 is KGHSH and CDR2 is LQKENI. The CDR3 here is CASSPRVTGGEQYF. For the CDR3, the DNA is TGTGCCAGCTCACCCCGGGTGACAGGGGGCGAGCAGTACTTC. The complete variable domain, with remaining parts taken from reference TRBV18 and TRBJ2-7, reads NAGVMQNPRHLVRRRGQEARLRCSPMKGHSHVYWYRQLPEEGLKFMVYLQKENIIDESGMPKERFSAEFPKEGPSILRIQQVVRGDSAAYFCASSPRVTGGEQYFGPGTRLTVT.

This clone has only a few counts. Here the CDR3 reads CASSMVRGGRETQYF. CDR3 in DNA: TGTGCCAGTAGTATGGTCAGAGGCGGAAGAGAGACCCAGTACTTC. The rearrangement links TRBV19 to TRBJ2-5; D gene unclear. This CDR3 spans 15 amino acids. Trimming removed 3 bases at V and 4 bases at J, with 15 bases between. Looked up from germline, CDR1 is LNHDA and CDR2 is SQIVND (reference sequence).

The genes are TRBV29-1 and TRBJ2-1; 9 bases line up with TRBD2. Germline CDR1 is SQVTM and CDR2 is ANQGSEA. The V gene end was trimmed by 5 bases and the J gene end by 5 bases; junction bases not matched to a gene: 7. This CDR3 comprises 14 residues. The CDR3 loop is CSVRAAGGDNEQFF. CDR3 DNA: TGCAGCGTTAGGGCGGCGGGAGGGGACAATGAGCAGTTCTTC.